These 6 T cell receptor beta chains originate from one sample sequenced in a study of cytomegalovirus exposure and HLA in healthy donors. Researchers ran the PCR with 60 Vbeta and 13 Jbeta primers. Measured with immunoSEQ multiplex PCR; TCRdb has only the in-frame clones, and not every one. The sample has 150,000 to 200,000 clones. The sequencing input was PBMCs. The receptors derive from a man younger than 40 in good health and CMV-seronegative.

The genes are TRBV30 and TRBJ1-2; 7 bases align to TRBD1. The trim removed 0 bases at V and 8 bases at J, leaving 3 bases unmatched. The CDR3 is 12 amino acids. Germline V gene data show CDR1 as GTSNPN and CDR2 as SVGIG (reference sequence). The CDR3 sequence is CAWSVQGWGYTF. CDR3 coding DNA: TGTGCCTGGAGTGTACAGGGGTGGGGCTACACCTTC. The full variable domain, rest sourced from reference TRBV30 and TRBJ1-2, is SQTIHQWPATLVQPVGSPLSLECTVEGTSNPNLYWYRQAAGRGLQLLFYSVGIGQISSEVPQNLSASRPQDRQFILSSKKLLLSDSGFYLCAWSVQGWGYTFGSGTRLTVV.

The gene calls are TRBV10-3 and TRBJ1-1; 7 bases line up with TRBD1. Germline V gene sequence: CDR1 ENHRY, CDR2 SYGVKD. The J segment lost 0 bases and the V segment lost 6 bases, leaving 4 bases of the junction unmatched. The CDR3 runs to 14 residues. The CDR3 is CAISLGQLNTEAFF. The CDR3 DNA follows: TGTGCCATCAGCCTGGGACAGTTGAACACTGAAGCTTTCTTT.

The chain combines TRBV30 with TRBJ1-2; 7 bases are shared with TRBD1. Trimming removed 1 base from V and 4 bases from J; junction bases left unmatched: 6. The CDR3 spans 14 residues. Germline V gene lookup returns CDR1 GTSNPN and CDR2 SVGIG (reference sequence). CDR3 DNA sequence: TGTGCCTGGAGTGGGGCCAGGGGGGCCTATGGCTACACCTTC. Translated: CAWSGARGAYGYTF.

The rearrangement links TRBV5-1 to TRBJ2-1, with 10 bases matching TRBD1. Germline lookup yields CDR1 SGHRS and CDR2 YFSETQ. The CDR3 loop spans 15 amino acids. Trimming removed 0 bases from V and 9 bases from J; junction bases left unmatched: 6. The CDR3 region is CASSLGDRGWGEQFF. The CDR3, as DNA: TGCGCCAGCAGCTTGGGGGACAGGGGTTGGGGTGAGCAGTTCTTC.

V is TRBV25-1 and J is TRBJ2-3, with a tentative D call TRBD2 (6 bases). Trimming cost V 2 bases and J 5 bases, with 11 bases left between them. The CDR3 totals 14 residues. Germline CDR1 is MGHDK and CDR2 is SYGVNS. The CDR3 spells CASSEPGDVDTQYF. In DNA, the CDR3 is TGTGCCAGCAGTGAACCGGGAGACGTAGATACGCAGTATTTT.

The chain carries TRBV7-2 and TRBJ2-7; D is perhaps TRBD2 (6 bases). Germline CDR1 SGHTA, CDR2 FQGNSA. The germline V and J ends were trimmed by 4 bases and 2 bases, with 9 bases remaining between them. CDR3 length: 13 residues. In nucleotides, the CDR3 is TGTGCCAGCAGCTCTTCGGGAGCCTACGAGCAGTACTTC. This sequence encodes CASSSSGAYEQYF.